Below, 8 T cell receptor beta chains from the same sample are listed, as sequenced in a study of TIL therapy for anti-PD-1-resistant metastatic lung cancer. Time point specified: pre-treatment sample, taken before nivolumab and TIL therapy. The libraries were made with immunoSEQ v3. Repertoires were generated with immunoSEQ multiplex PCR, while TCRdb's copy carries only in-frame clones and drops some. The sample includes tens of thousands of clones, approximately 86% of them seen just once. The input for sequencing was blood, taken at baseline. The receptors were sampled from a person aged 25 to 80 with non-small cell lung cancer.

This clone was seen only once. V usage is TRBV7-9 and J usage is TRBJ2-6, with TRBD1 matching over 7 bases. This CDR3 has 16 amino acids. Trimming at V came to 5 bases and at J to 2 bases, leaving 6 bases not matched to a gene. CDR1 SEHNR and CDR2 FQNEAQ come from the germline V gene (reference sequence). CDR3 region: CASSPTGTAGANVLTF. The DNA for the CDR3 is TGTGCCAGCAGCCCCACCGGGACAGCTGGGGCCAACGTCCTGACTTTC.

The chain uses TRBV5-6 and TRBJ2-1; D may be TRBD2 (6 bases). Trimming cost V 3 bases and J 1 base, with 11 bases left between them. Germline values: CDR1 SGHDT, CDR2 YYEEEE. This CDR3 comprises 15 residues. The CDR3 sequence: CASSYGGVSYNEQFF. For the CDR3, the DNA is TGTGCCAGCAGCTACGGAGGGGTTTCCTACAATGAGCAGTTCTTC.

V is TRBV30 and J is TRBJ2-5; D remains unclear. The CDR3 totals 15 residues. Per germline, CDR1 GTSNPN and CDR2 SVGIG (reference sequence). V dropped 0 bases and J dropped 3 bases, with 14 bases sitting between them. DNA of the CDR3: TGTGCCTGGAGTGTGGTAAGAACATTCAAAGAGACCCAGTACTTC. Translating gives CAWSVVRTFKETQYF.

The CDR3 DNA reads TGTGCCAGCAGTTCCCCAGTCGGTGGCAGGAACACTGAAGCTTTCTTT. Protein: CASSSPVGGRNTEAFF. The V call is TRBV28, the J call TRBJ1-1; D is undetermined. V was shortened by 4 bases and J by 1 base, with 16 bases between the two germline ends. CDR3 length: 16 amino acids. Germline V lookup: CDR1 MDHEN, CDR2 SYDVKM.

This clone occurred a few times. The rearrangement uses TRBV7-9 and TRBJ1-5; no reliable D call. Germline CDR1 and CDR2: SEHNR and FQNEAQ (reference sequence). CDR3 length: 16 amino acids. Trimming shortened V by 1 base and J by 6 bases, and 16 bases separated the two germline ends. The CDR3 reads CASSLGFQEASQPQHF. The CDR3 nucleotides are TGTGCCAGCAGCTTAGGGTTCCAGGAAGCGTCTCAGCCCCAGCATTTT.

In nucleotides, the CDR3 is TGTGCCAGCAGTTCCTCAGGTTTCAATCAGCCCCAGCATTTT. Protein product: CASSSSGFNQPQHF. The V call is TRBV6-6, the J call TRBJ1-5; D is ambiguous. Germline CDR1 and CDR2: MNHNY and SVGAGI (reference sequence). The CDR3 length is 14 residues. The germline V and J ends were trimmed by 4 bases and 3 bases, with 10 bases remaining between them.

This clone was seen more than once but under ten times. The CDR3 DNA sequence: TGCGCCAGCAGCCAAGATCTAGCGGGGGGGGCAGATACGCAGTATTTT. This codes for CASSQDLAGGADTQYF. The chain is built from TRBV4-3 and TRBJ2-3; TRBD2 matches 12 bases. From germline, CDR1 is LGHNA and CDR2 YSLEER. The CDR3 runs to 16 residues. V was pared by 0 bases and J by 4 bases, with 2 bases of the junction left unmatched.

CDR3 region: CATSSDSYISYEQYF. Written as DNA, the CDR3 is TGTGCCACCAGCAGCGACAGCTACATCTCCTACGAGCAGTACTTC. J is TRBJ2-7 and V is TRBV15, with D possibly TRBD1 on 5 matching bases. Germline-derived CDR1 and CDR2 are LNHNV and YYDKDF (reference sequence). The CDR3 has 15 residues. V was cut by 3 bases and J by 0 bases, with 12 bases left in between. The variable domain in full, completed from reference TRBV15 and TRBJ2-7, reads DAMVIQNPRYQVTQFGKPVTLSCSQTLNHNVMYWYQQKSSQAPKLLFHYYDKDFNNEADTPDNFQSRRPNTSFCFLDIRSPGLGDTAMYLCATSSDSYISYEQYFGPGTRLTVT.